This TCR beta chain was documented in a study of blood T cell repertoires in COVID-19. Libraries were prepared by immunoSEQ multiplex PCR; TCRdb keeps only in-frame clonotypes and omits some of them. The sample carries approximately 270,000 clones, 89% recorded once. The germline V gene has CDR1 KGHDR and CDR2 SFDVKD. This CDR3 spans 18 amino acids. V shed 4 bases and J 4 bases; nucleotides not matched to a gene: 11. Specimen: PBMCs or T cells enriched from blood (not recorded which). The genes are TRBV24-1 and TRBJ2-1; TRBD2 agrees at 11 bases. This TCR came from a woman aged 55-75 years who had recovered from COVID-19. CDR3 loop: CATSDRNPLAGGYNEQFF. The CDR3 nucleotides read TGTGCCACCAGTGACCGAAATCCCCTAGCGGGAGGTTACAATGAGCAGTTCTTC.